Shown below are 18 T cell receptor beta chains from a single sample sequenced in a study of T cells after posttransplantation cyclophosphamide. This table comes from immunoSEQ multiplex PCR, and its TCRdb copy is limited to in-frame clones, with some not included. This sample carries about 7,700 clones, none of them present only once. A marrow graft followed busulfan-fludarabine conditioning, with cyclophosphamide on days +3 and +4. The sample was PBMCs, taken less than 95 days after allogeneic stem cell transplant with posttransplant cyclophosphamide. These receptors all come from a female patient in her 60s who received an allogeneic stem cell transplant from an unrelated donor, was CMV-positive, and had acute GVHD only. The T cells may come from the graft donor.

The rearrangement uses TRBV18 and TRBJ2-5; the D gene is possibly TRBD1 (6 bases). CDR3 length: 14 amino acids. Between the trimmed V and J ends, which lost 2 bases and 2 bases, there was a span of 9 bases. Germline-derived CDR1 and CDR2 are KGHSH and LQKENI. The CDR3 DNA reads TGTGCCAGCTCACCAGTAGGGACACAAGAGACCCAGTACTTC. Protein: CASSPVGTQETQYF.

This clone was detected only a few times. This chain joins TRBV7-2 and TRBJ2-5; a weak D match, TRBD1 (6 bases). This CDR3 is built from 16 residues. The germline gives CDR1 SGHTA, CDR2 FQGNSA. The V and J ends lost 1 base and 4 bases respectively, with 16 bases between them. DNA for the CDR3: TGTGCCAGCAGCTTAGATGGGAGCACAGGGAGAGAGACCCAGTACTTC. It translates to CASSLDGSTGRETQYF.

This clone was seen a few times. The rearrangement uses TRBV7-8 and TRBJ2-2; 11 bases are shared with TRBD1. Germline V lookup: CDR1 SGHVS, CDR2 FQNEAQ. The CDR3 length is 16 residues. V dropped 8 bases and J dropped 4; count of bases not matched to a gene: 9. The CDR3 protein is CASGFLGTGGTGELFF. The CDR3 DNA sequence: TGTGCCAGCGGTTTTCTCGGGACAGGGGGCACCGGGGAGCTGTTTTTT.

This clone rates as medium-sized. CDR3: CASSSGGRDSGTYEQYF. The CDR3 DNA sequence: TGTGCCAGTAGTTCAGGGGGGCGGGACAGCGGCACCTACGAGCAGTACTTC. The chain is built from TRBV19 and TRBJ2-7, with D perhaps matching TRBD1 (7 bases). The germline V and J ends were trimmed by 5 bases and 2 bases, with 22 bases remaining between them. This CDR3 spans 17 amino acids. Germline V gene lookup returns CDR1 LNHDA and CDR2 SQIVND (reference sequence). The full variable domain, rest sourced from reference TRBV19 and TRBJ2-7, is DGGITQSPKYLFRKEGQNVTLSCEQNLNHDAMYWYRQDPGQGLRLIYYSQIVNDFQKGDIAEGYSVSREKKESFPLTVTSAQKNPTAFYLCASSSGGRDSGTYEQYFGPGTRLTVT.

This clone was detected a few times. This sequence joins TRBV6-2 or TRBV6-3 and TRBJ2-5, with 8 nucleotides matching TRBD1. Germline V gene data show CDR1 as MNHEY and CDR2 as SVGEGT. The CDR3 length is 15 residues. After removal of 2 bases from V and 5 bases from J, the junction contained 7 bases not matched to a gene. Here the CDR3 reads CASSYQQGALETQYF. As DNA, the CDR3 is TGTGCCAGCAGTTACCAGCAGGGGGCATTGGAGACCCAGTACTTC.

Many counts were recorded for this clone. The chain joins TRBV5-4 to TRBJ1-1; a weak D match, TRBD1 (5 bases). Germline-derived CDR1 and CDR2 are SGHNT and YYREEE (reference sequence). V was trimmed by 1 base and J by 1 base, leaving 17 bases between them. This CDR3 is 17 amino acids long. CDR3 DNA: TGTGCCAGCAGCTTGTTTAGGGGCGCTCAAAAGAACACTGAAGCTTTCTTT. Translation gives CASSLFRGAQKNTEAFF.

This clone was picked up many times. V gene TRBV20-1 combines with J gene TRBJ1-1, with a weak D call TRBD1 (5 bases). The germline V gene encodes CDR1 DFQATT and CDR2 SNEGSKA (reference sequence). The CDR3 is 11 residues long. Trimming took off 3 bases at V and 5 bases at J, with 7 bases between the two ends. The CDR3 sequence is CSASGHTEAFF. Here the CDR3 DNA reads TGCAGTGCTAGTGGACATACTGAAGCTTTCTTT.

This clone is medium-sized (0.01 to 0.1%) within its sample. The chain combines TRBV2 with TRBJ1-1; D is unclear. With 8 bases removed from V and 2 bases from J, the gap between germline ends came to 9 bases. CDR1 and CDR2 from the germline V gene are SNHLY and FYNNEI. The CDR3 loop spans 12 amino acids. The CDR3 region is CASPGSNTEAFF. The CDR3 DNA sequence: TGTGCCAGCCCAGGATCTAACACTGAAGCTTTCTTT. The whole variable domain, filled in from reference TRBV2 and TRBJ1-1, reads EPEVTQTPSHQVTQMGQEVILRCVPISNHLYFYWYRQILGQKVEFLVSFYNNEISEKSEIFDDQFSVERPDGSNFTLKIRSTKLEDSAMYFCASPGSNTEAFFGQGTRLTVV.

The CDR3 DNA is TGTGCCAGCAGCTCGTTTAGCGGGAGTTTCGAGCAGTACTTC. It specifies CASSSFSGSFEQYF. The chain has TRBV11-2 and TRBJ2-7, with TRBD2 matching 9 bases. CDR1 SGHAT and CDR2 FQNNGV come from the germline V gene. The CDR3 consists of 14 residues. V lost 4 bases and J lost 6; bases outside the gene matches: 7.

This clone was picked up a small number of times. CDR3 coding DNA: TGCAGCGTTGATGCGGGAGGGCCTTACGAGCAGTACTTC. It translates to CSVDAGGPYEQYF. The genes are TRBV29-1 and TRBJ2-7; 9 bases line up with TRBD2. The V gene's germline CDR1 is SQVTM and CDR2 ANQGSEA. The J segment lost 4 bases and the V segment lost 3 bases, leaving 4 bases of the junction unmatched. This CDR3 is built from 13 residues.

This clone occurred many times. This chain links TRBV7-2 with TRBJ2-1; the match to TRBD2 covers 11 bases. V lost 1 base and J lost 5; bases outside the gene matches: 4. Germline V gives CDR1 SGHTA, CDR2 FQGNSA. This CDR3 comprises 16 residues. The CDR3 loop is CASSLDGTSGHNEQFF. The CDR3 DNA reads as TGTGCCAGCAGCTTAGACGGGACTAGCGGCCACAATGAGCAGTTCTTC.

J is TRBJ2-3 and V is TRBV5-1; 15 bases align to TRBD2. This CDR3 contains 18 residues. V lost 3 bases, J lost 3 bases, and 8 bases stayed unmatched. Germline V gene sequence: CDR1 SGHRS, CDR2 YFSETQ. The CDR3 loop is CASSSGLAGGPNTDTQYF. The CDR3 nucleotides read TGCGCCAGCAGCTCCGGACTAGCGGGGGGGCCGAATACAGATACGCAGTATTTT.

This clone showed up many times. The chain employs TRBV11-3 and TRBJ1-6, with 11 bases identical to TRBD1. CDR1 is SGHNT, CDR2 YENEEA, per germline. The J segment lost 10 bases and the V segment lost 4 bases, leaving 3 bases of the junction unmatched. CDR3 length: 14 residues. In DNA, the CDR3 is TGTGCCAGCAGCTCTCGGACAGGGGGCTCACCCCTCCACTTT. Translating gives CASSSRTGGSPLHF.

As concerns this clone: A much bigger clone sits one base away, suggesting this may be a read error. This sequence joins TRBV2 and TRBJ1-5; TRBD1 agrees at 7 bases. Germline assignment: CDR1 SNHLY and CDR2 FYNNEI. The CDR3 loop spans 15 amino acids. V lost 6 bases, J lost 1 base, and 6 bases stayed unmatched. CDR3 loop: CASRVTGRSNQPQHF. The CDR3 DNA reads as TGTGCCAGCAGAGTGACAGGGAGGAGCAATCAGCCCCAGCATTTT. The variable domain in full, with the rest retrieved from reference TRBV2 and TRBJ1-5, is EPEVTQTPSHQVTQMGQEVILRCVPISNHLYFYWYRQILGQKVEFLVSFYNNEISEKSEIFDDQFSVERPDGSNFTLKIRSTKLEDSAMYFCASRVTGRSNQPQHFGDGTRLSIL.

This clone occurred many times. The chain joins TRBV29-1 to TRBJ2-1, with 8 positions matching TRBD2. The CDR3 has 12 amino acids. The germline V gene encodes CDR1 SQVTM and CDR2 ANQGSEA. V shed 4 bases, J shed 8 bases, and the junction held 4 bases outside the gene matches. CDR3 sequence: CSVGRTSYEQFF. In DNA form, the CDR3 reads TGCAGCGTTGGGAGGACTAGCTATGAGCAGTTCTTC.

This clone was seen many times. V is TRBV7-9 and J is TRBJ2-3; 7 bases fit TRBD1. Germline values: CDR1 SEHNR, CDR2 FQNEAQ (reference sequence). The CDR3 totals 18 residues. Losses at the gene ends were 5 bases for V and 2 bases for J; bases not matched to a gene: 16. CDR3 residues: CASSGRVVRQGFTDTQYF. The DNA of the CDR3 is TGTGCCAGCAGCGGGCGTGTCGTTCGACAGGGATTCACAGATACGCAGTATTTT.

This clone was detected many times. The chain combines TRBV4-2 with TRBJ2-7; TRBD2 aligns across 8 bases. From germline, CDR1 is LGHNA and CDR2 YNFKEQ. There are 16 residues in the CDR3. V dropped 1 base and J dropped 3; count of bases not matched to a gene: 8. CDR3 coding DNA: TGTGCCAGCAGCCAAGGTCGGGGACTAGGCCTCTACGAGCAGTACTTC. As protein: CASSQGRGLGLYEQYF.

This clone was observed many times. The V and J genes are TRBV7-3 and TRBJ2-2; D perhaps matches TRBD1 (5 bases). The CDR3 loop spans 15 amino acids. V gave up 4 bases and J gave up 4 bases, with 13 bases separating them. From germline, CDR1 is SGHTA and CDR2 FQGTGA. In DNA form, the CDR3 reads TGTGCCAGCAGCTCCAGGGTATCTGGCACCGGGGAGCTGTTTTTT. This codes for CASSSRVSGTGELFF.